This T cell receptor (beta chain) was recorded in a study of response to subunit inactivated influenza vaccine (dated by TCRdb to 2017 to 2018). With regard to the full study: Deep quantitative profiling of the T cell receptor repertoire was used in the study to follow responses to a trivalent subunit inactivated influenza vaccine. Results the study describes overall, beyond this receptor: The authors suggested that each seasonal influenza vaccination may recruit only a limited number of new T cells.

This clonotype showed up many times. The clone's antigen remains unknown. No base quality values were provided; no much bigger clone lies one nucleotide off. Libraries came from RT-PCR. Sequencing was carried out with an Illumina HiSeq 2500. Clones were called with MiXCR by TCRdb after fastp trimmed the public reads at Q25, and only in-frame beta chains were retained. CDR3 protein duplicates are merged, each entry listing the most common genes and DNA. This sample lists over 300,000 distinct CDR3 sequences; just over 20% were detected once. The leading ten clones occupy 9.5% to 13% of the sample. The germline V gene gives CDR1 as SGHRS and CDR2 as YFSETQ. V drops 0 bases and J drops 3 bases, leaving 9 bases in between. From cysteine to phenylalanine, the CDR3 is 14 amino acids long. The retained sequence is limited to the CDR3, 42 bases, with the frame set at the first base.

The rearranged chain carries TRBV5-1 and TRBJ1-2, with a weak D call of TRBD1 (6 bases match). Sequencing was performed on PBMCs from blood, taken roughly 20 months after vaccination. The origin of this receptor is a man in his fifties or sixties who received an inactivated influenza vaccine. Donor details come from another sample of the same person, matched by shared clones. The CDR3 loop reads CASSLAPGDYGYTF. The nucleotide sequence is TGCGCCAGCAGCTTGGCCCCAGGGGACTATGGCTACACCTTC.